This TCR beta chain was identified during a study of T-cell reconstitution after alpha-beta-depleted transplantation in children. This clonotype was seen a few times. Its antigen is currently unknown. Germline trimming cut 0 bases from V and 4 bases from J; bases unmatched to any gene: 3. The CDR3 totals 16 residues. From germline, CDR1 is SGHRS and CDR2 YFSETQ. It was with unique molecular identifiers that the TCRbeta library was prepared. TCRdb reanalysed the PCR reads using MiXCR and keeps one entry per CDR3 protein. The sample shows 15,000 to 20,000 distinct CDR3 sequences, roughly 12% of them seen only once. Study-wide points: One year post-transplant, T-cell counts and diversity were largely derived from T cells produced anew.

This rearrangement joins TRBV5-1 to TRBJ2-5; 13 bases fit TRBD2. The specimen was PBMCs, mostly from graft donor cells, collected 180 days after TCRalphabeta/CD19-depleted stem cell transplant. The receptor was derived from a boy younger than two who had a stem cell transplant for Wiskott-Aldrich syndrome, so the T cells may come from the graft donor. The CDR3 region is CASSLGTSGRGETQYF. In DNA, the CDR3 is TGCGCCAGCAGCTTGGGGACTAGCGGGAGAGGAGAGACCCAGTACTTC. The variable domain in full, with the rest retrieved from reference TRBV5-1 and TRBJ2-5, is KAGVTQTPRYLIKTRGQQVTLSCSPISGHRSVSWYQQTPGQGLQFLFEYFSETQRNKGNFPGRFSGRQFSNSRSEMNVSTLELGDSALYLCASSLGTSGRGETQYFGPGTRLLVL.